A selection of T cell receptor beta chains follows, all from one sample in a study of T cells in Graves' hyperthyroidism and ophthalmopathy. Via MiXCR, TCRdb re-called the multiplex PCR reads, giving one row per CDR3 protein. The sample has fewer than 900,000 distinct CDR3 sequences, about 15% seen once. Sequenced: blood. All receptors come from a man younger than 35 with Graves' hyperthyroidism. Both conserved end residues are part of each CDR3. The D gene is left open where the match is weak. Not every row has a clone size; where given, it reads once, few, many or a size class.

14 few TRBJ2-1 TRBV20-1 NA TGCAGTGCTAGAAGGGGGGGAGGTGACAATGAGCAGTTCTTC CSARRGGGDNEQFF
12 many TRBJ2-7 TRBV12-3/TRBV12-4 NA TGTGCCAGCAAACGAACGTCCTACGAGCAGTACTTC CASKRTSYEQYF
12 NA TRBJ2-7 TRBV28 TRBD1 TGTGCCACCACCGACAGGGGTCACGAGCAGTACTTC CATTDRGHEQYF
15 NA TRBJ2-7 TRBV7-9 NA TGTGCCAGCAGCTTAGCGGGACGGGACCCATACGAGCAGTACTTC CASSLAGRDPYEQYF
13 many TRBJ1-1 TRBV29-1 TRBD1 TGCAGCGTCGTACAGGGGGCTGGAACTGAAGCTTTCTTT CSVVQGAGTEAFF
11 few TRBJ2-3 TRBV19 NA TGTGCCAGCGGGAGCGGAGATACGCAGTATTTT CASGSGDTQYF
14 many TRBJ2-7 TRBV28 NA TGTGCCAGCAGCCCTATGTTTAGGGACTACGAGCAGTACTTC CASSPMFRDYEQYF
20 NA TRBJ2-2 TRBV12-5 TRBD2 TGTGCTAGTGGGGGGACTAGCGGGAGTAGGGTAGGATGGAACACCGGGGAGCTGTTTTTT CASGGTSGSRVGWNTGELFF
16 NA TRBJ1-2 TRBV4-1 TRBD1 TGCGCCAGCAGCCAGGGACAGGGGGATTCTAACTATGGCTACACCTTC CASSQGQGDSNYGYTF
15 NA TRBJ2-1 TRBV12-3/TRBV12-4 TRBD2 TGTGCCAGCAGCCGAGCGGGAGGGAGTAACAATGAGCAGTTCTTC CASSRAGGSNNEQFF
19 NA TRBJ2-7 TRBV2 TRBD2 TGTGCCAGCAGCGCTGGGCCCTTTCGGACTAGTATAAACGACTACGAGCAGTACTTC CASSAGPFRTSINDYEQYF
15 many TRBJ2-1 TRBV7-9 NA TGTGCCAGCAGCCCCCATAGGGGGTCCTACAATGAGCAGTTCTTC CASSPHRGSYNEQFF
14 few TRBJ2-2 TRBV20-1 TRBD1 TGCAGTGCCCCGGACAGGGAGAACACCGGGGAGCTGTTTTTT CSAPDRENTGELFF
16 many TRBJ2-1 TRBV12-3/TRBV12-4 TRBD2 TGTGCCAGCACCTCCTGGGGTAGAGCGGGGCTGAATGAGCAGTTCTTC CASTSWGRAGLNEQFF
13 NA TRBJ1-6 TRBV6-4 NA TGTGCCAGCAGTGACTCGGGCAGGGGACCCCTCCACTTT CASSDSGRGPLHF
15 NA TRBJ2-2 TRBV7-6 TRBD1 TGTGCCAGCAGCTCCCGGACAGGGCTCGGCGGGGAGCTGTTTTTT CASSSRTGLGGELFF
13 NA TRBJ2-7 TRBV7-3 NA TGTGCCAGCAGCCGGGCCCCTTTTGACGAGCAGTACTTC CASSRAPFDEQYF
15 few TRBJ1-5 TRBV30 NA TGTGCCTGGGAGGCTGGGCTGAATAGCAATCAGCCCCAGCATTTT CAWEAGLNSNQPQHF
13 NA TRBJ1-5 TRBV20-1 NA TGCAGTGCCCAGGACGGCTTGGATCAGCCCCAGCATTTT CSAQDGLDQPQHF
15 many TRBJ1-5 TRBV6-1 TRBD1 TGTGCCAGCAGTTCCACGGGAGGGGGCCGGGAGCCCCAGCATTTT CASSSTGGGREPQHF
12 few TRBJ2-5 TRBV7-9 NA TGTGCCAGCAGCCTACGAAAAGAGACCCAGTACTTC CASSLRKETQYF
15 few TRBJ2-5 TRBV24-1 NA TGTGCCACCAGTGATTCTGCCAGGGATGGAGAGACCCAGTACTTC CATSDSARDGETQYF
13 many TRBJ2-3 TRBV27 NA TGTGCCAGCAGTTCATCTCGACTAGATACGCAGTATTTT CASSSSRLDTQYF